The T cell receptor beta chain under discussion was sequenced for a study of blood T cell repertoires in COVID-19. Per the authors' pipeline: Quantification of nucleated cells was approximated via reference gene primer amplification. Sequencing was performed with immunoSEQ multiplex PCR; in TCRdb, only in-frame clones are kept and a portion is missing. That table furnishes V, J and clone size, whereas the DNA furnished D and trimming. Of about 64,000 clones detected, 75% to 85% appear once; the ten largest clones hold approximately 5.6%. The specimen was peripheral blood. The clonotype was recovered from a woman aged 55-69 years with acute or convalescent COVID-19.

The CDR3 protein is CASSPRTGANEKLFF. In DNA form, the CDR3 reads TGTGCCAGCAGCCCTAGGACAGGAGCGAATGAAAAACTGTTTTTT. The chain couples TRBV5-4 to TRBJ1-4; 7 positions match TRBD1. Germline V lookup: CDR1 SGHNT, CDR2 YYREEE (reference sequence). The V gene end was trimmed by 4 bases and the J gene end by 5 bases; junction bases not matched to a gene: 8. This CDR3 has 15 amino acids.